The sequence of this T cell receptor beta chain was determined in a study of shared clonotypes between healthy human individuals (TCRdb year 2020). At the level of the whole study: The cohort comprised a couple of women and three men aged 18 to 49 years. To increase sequencing depth and limit assay-specific biases, TCR repertoire library preparation and sequencing were carried out by different laboratories using diverse techniques. Each donor's leukapheresis produced roughly between roughly 0.85 and 10 billion PBMCs. The study deeply sequenced blood TCR repertoires of five healthy adults to estimate repertoire size and the extent of clonotype sharing between individuals. For each donor, CD4 naive and CD4 memory were each run on three plates, CD8 naive on two plates, and CD8 memory on one plate. The study at large found these results: Compared with non-shared clonotypes, clonotypes shared by all four sorted-subset donors had higher generation probabilities. Pairwise subsampling led to the expectation that sequencing depth would affect the degree of clonotype sharing among donors. Incomplete sequencing was indicated by rarefaction of sorted-subset datasets, despite the large sequencing depth. Sharing across a handful of donors was observed for approximately 5% of naive CD4, 3% to 3.5% of naive CD8, 2% to 2.5% of memory CD4, and around 0.4% of memory CD8 clonotypes. Sampling was limited to blood, and TCR repertoires in tissue likely differ from TCR repertoires in blood. Because the study included only a small number of donors, the genetic and exposure-history diversity represented was limited. Estimated clonotype richness was generally larger for naive than for memory subsets.

TCR CDR3 regions were amplified from genomic DNA by multiplex PCR using the deep immunoSEQ assay. Genomic DNA extracted from each cell subset was distributed evenly over all wells of several immunoSEQ 96-well plates, and each plate served as one replicate. For sorted subsets, around 200 ng genomic DNA, equal to about 30,000 T cell genomes, was loaded into each replicate PCR. The purified libraries were quantified using a Qubit 3.0 fluorometer, sized with a Bioanalyzer 2100, and then quantified again using the KAPA Library Quantification kit. A separate single-read 150-cycle Illumina NextSeq 550 flow cell was used to sequence each immunoSEQ 96-well plate. The authors processed their data as follows. Because only junctional sequences without quality scores were contained in the immunoSEQ output, filtering matching that applied to full-length reads could not be performed. To assign V/J genes and CDR3, sequences were annotated against IMGT germline references using PyIR, a Python wrapper for IgBLAST v1.9. Any read was removed if the V/J assignment was weak (E-value above 1e-6), the CDR3 was missing, or the read contained stop codons, out-of-frame junctions, or ambiguous translated residues. V3J clonotypes were defined as sequences sharing the same inferred V gene, J gene, and CDR3 amino acid sequence. Percentage overlap between repertoires was computed as shared unique clonotypes divided by the size of the smaller repertoire. Three approaches were used to assess repertoire richness: RTK rarefaction, the Chao1 estimator, and Recon v2.1 estimates of unobserved clonotypes. OLGA was used to compute generation probabilities for all TCRbeta clonotypes that the gDNA method yielded from four donors. The table comes from immuneACCESS by way of TCRdb, which keeps in-frame sequences with V and J called. Part of the clones is missing from these tables; in studies checked, under half for an unresolved V gene and the rest for unknown reasons. V, J and clone size are those of that table, while D and trimming were read from the DNA. The sample yields 700,000 to 950,000 clones; 90% to 97% were counted once. Less than 0.3% of the sample is in the top ten clones.

CD8 naive samples consisted of CD45RO-negative cells that were positively selected for CCR7, yielding a CD45RA+CCR7+ population without TemRA cells. The donors were healthy, HIV-negative adults with no recently reported acute infections or vaccinations. Only Caucasian adults living in Nashville, Tennessee, USA were represented among the donors. Blood was obtained by leukapheresis, after which PBMCs were separated by Ficoll-Histopaque density gradient centrifugation and cryopreserved in liquid nitrogen vapor phase. Purity and quantity of every magnetically sorted T cell population were checked by analytical flow cytometry. From each sorted fraction, genomic DNA was isolated and quantified by UV absorbance on a Nanodrop 2000c. Notes on this clone: The antigen it recognizes is unknown. Per-nucleotide qualities are absent, and no much larger clonotype sits a single base away.

The TCR sequence derives from a man between 25 and 39 years old in good health. Material: naive CD8+ T cells sorted from blood. According to the study, the label for this sample's cell subset or site signals: CD45RA+CCR7+.

The CDR3 in this case is CSVAHSGAVAYEQYF. The base sequence is TGCAGCGTTGCCCACTCAGGGGCAGTAGCCTACGAGCAGTACTTC. The chain was built from TRBV29-1 and TRBJ2-7; a tentative D match to TRBD1 spans 6 bases. The germline V gene yields SQVTM for CDR1 and ANQGSEA for CDR2. V drops 4 bases and J drops 2 bases, leaving 18 bases in between. Including the terminal cysteine and phenylalanine, the CDR3 comprises 15 residues. Only CDR3 DNA remains: 45 bases, in frame from the first base.